This T cell receptor beta chain came from a study of molecular identifiers for immune sequencing clone quantification. Overall study: The replicates split RNA from roughly 20,000 or 100,000 naive CD8 cells five ways and sequenced four. Study-level results: Clones of above 20 RNA copies carried over 99% of effector molecules; in naive cells they carried under 1%. Spiked Jurkat TCR RNA equal to one cell could reportedly be picked out among one million naive cells.

A single record per CDR3 protein comes from TCRdb applying MiXCR to the PCR reads. The table lists about 320,000 distinct CDR3 sequences, under 25% of them singletons. Germline V lookup: CDR1 MNHEY, CDR2 SVGAGI. This CDR3 comprises 14 residues. Trimming removed 0 bases at V and 1 base at J, with 3 bases between. This clonotype was seen repeatedly, ten times or more. Antigen: not known. Sequencing input: naive CD8+ T cells from blood, with Jurkat cell RNA spiked in. Stated subset: FACS-sorted CD8+CD4-CCR7+CD45RA+ naive T cells. The source of this sequence is a human donor in good health. Some libraries in this study had Jurkat cell RNA spiked in. The V and J genes are TRBV6-5 and TRBJ2-2; no clear D. CDR3 region: CASSYSRNTGELFF. The CDR3 nucleotides read TGTGCCAGCAGTTACTCCAGGAACACCGGGGAGCTGTTTTTT.